This T cell receptor (beta chain) was captured in a study of blood T cell repertoires in COVID-19. Across about two dozen US areas, participants ranged in age from about 18 to 90 years. Original processing notes: Counts of nucleated cells, estimated from reference gene primer amplification, were obtained. Some clones are missing from TCRdb's copy, which holds only in-frame ones; the method was immunoSEQ multiplex PCR. From that table come the V and J calls and clone size; the DNA was used to work out D and trimming. The top ten hold 3% to 4% of the sample, which has about 240,000 clones, 70% to 90% seen once. The CDR3 length is 15 residues. Looked up from germline, CDR1 is SGHNT and CDR2 is YENEEA. The ends were cut back, 1 base at V and 5 bases at J, with 11 bases in the middle.

Sample: PBMCs or T cells enriched from blood (not recorded which). The sequence came from a woman in her thirties or forties with acute COVID-19. The V and J genes are TRBV11-3 and TRBJ2-2; a possible D gene is TRBD2 (5 bases). The CDR3 is CASSLAGLGTGELFF. Written as DNA, the CDR3 is TGTGCCAGCAGCTTAGCGGGATTAGGAACCGGGGAGCTGTTTTTT.